The sequence of this TCR beta chain was determined in a study of T-cell reconstitution after alpha-beta-depleted transplantation in children. Trimming shortened V by 0 bases and J by 5 bases, and 11 bases separated the two germline ends. Germline V gives CDR1 ENHRY, CDR2 SYGVKD. The CDR3 is 14 residues long. This clonotype occurred a few times. Construction of the TCRbeta library involved unique molecular identifiers. TCRdb re-analysed the PCR reads in MiXCR, keeping a single row per CDR3 protein. Found here are some 500,000 distinct CDR3 sequences, approximately 16% of them singletons; the top ten hold 3% to 3.5%.

The sequence derives from a human donor who donated a stem cell graft to a child with acute lymphoblastic leukemia. The chain couples TRBV10-3 to TRBJ2-7, with D tentatively TRBD2 (5 bases). Sequencing was performed on PBMCs from the stem cell graft donor, taken from the stem cell graft. The CDR3 sequence is CAISESTRGNEQYF. CDR3 DNA: TGTGCCATCAGTGAGTCGACTCGGGGAAACGAGCAGTACTTC.